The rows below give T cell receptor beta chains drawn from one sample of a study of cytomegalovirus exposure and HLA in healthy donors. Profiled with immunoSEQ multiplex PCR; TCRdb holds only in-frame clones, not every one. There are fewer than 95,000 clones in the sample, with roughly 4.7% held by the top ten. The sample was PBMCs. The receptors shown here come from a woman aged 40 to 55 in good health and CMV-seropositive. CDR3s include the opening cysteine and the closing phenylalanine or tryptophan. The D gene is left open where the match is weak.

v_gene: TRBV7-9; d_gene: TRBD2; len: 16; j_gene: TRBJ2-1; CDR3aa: CASSLWLAGSYNEQFF; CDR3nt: TGTGCCAGCAGCTTATGGCTAGCGGGGAGCTACAATGAGCAGTTCTTC
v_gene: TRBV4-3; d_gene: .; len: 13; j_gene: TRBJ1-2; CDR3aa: CASSQDRWRDYTF; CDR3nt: TGCGCCAGCAGCCAAGATCGTTGGAGGGACTACACCTTC
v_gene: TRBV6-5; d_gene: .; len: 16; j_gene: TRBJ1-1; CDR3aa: CASSYFGGEKDTEAFF; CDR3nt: TGTGCCAGCAGTTACTTCGGAGGAGAAAAGGACACTGAAGCTTTCTTT
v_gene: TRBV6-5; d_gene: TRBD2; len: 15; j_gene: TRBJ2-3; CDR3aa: CASRSIAGVADTQYF; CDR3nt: TGTGCCAGCAGATCCATAGCGGGAGTGGCAGATACGCAGTATTTT
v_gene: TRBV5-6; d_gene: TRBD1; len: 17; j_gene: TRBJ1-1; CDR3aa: CASSSLDRGTFHTEAFF; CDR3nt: TGTGCCAGCAGCTCACTGGACAGGGGAACTTTTCACACTGAAGCTTTCTTT
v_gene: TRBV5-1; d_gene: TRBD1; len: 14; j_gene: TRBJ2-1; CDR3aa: CASSLAGQANEQFF; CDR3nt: TGCGCCAGCAGCTTGGCTGGACAGGCCAATGAGCAGTTCTTC
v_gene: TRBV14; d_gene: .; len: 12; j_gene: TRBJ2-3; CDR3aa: CASSPHTDTQYF; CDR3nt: TGTGCCAGCAGCCCCCATACAGATACGCAGTATTTT
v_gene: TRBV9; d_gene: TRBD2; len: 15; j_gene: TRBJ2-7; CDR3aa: CASSVTSGFTYEQYF; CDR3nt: TGTGCCAGCAGCGTTACTAGCGGGTTTACCTACGAGCAGTACTTC
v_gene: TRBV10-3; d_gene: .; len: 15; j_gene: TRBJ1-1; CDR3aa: CAISDKTDFGTEAFF; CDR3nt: TGTGCCATCAGTGACAAGACAGATTTCGGCACTGAAGCTTTCTTT
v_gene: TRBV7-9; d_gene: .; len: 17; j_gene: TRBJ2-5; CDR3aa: CASSLARSLPTGETQYF; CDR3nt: TGTGCCAGCAGCTTAGCGAGGAGTCTCCCTACGGGAGAGACCCAGTACTTC
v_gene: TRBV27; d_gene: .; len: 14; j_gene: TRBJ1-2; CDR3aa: CASSWNTGSGGYTF; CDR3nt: TGTGCCAGCAGTTGGAATACAGGGTCTGGCGGCTACACCTTC
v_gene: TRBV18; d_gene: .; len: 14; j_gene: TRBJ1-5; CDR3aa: CASSPRGGDQPQHF; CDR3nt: TGTGCCAGCTCACCACGGGGAGGGGATCAGCCCCAGCATTTT
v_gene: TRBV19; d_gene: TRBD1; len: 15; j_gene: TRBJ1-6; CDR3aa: CASSPGTGHNSPLHF; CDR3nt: TGTGCCAGTAGTCCCGGGACAGGCCATAATTCACCCCTCCACTTT
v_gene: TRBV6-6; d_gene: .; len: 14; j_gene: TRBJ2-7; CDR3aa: CTSMLLRDSYEQYF; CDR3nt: TGTACCAGTATGCTTCTCCGGGACTCCTACGAGCAGTACTTC
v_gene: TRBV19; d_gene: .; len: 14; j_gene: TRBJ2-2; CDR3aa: CASAKQPSTGELFF; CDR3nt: TGTGCCAGCGCGAAACAGCCCTCCACCGGGGAGCTGTTTTTT
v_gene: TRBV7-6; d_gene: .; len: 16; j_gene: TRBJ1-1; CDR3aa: CASSLGAGFENTEAFF; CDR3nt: TGTGCCAGCAGCTTAGGTGCAGGGTTCGAGAACACTGAAGCTTTCTTT
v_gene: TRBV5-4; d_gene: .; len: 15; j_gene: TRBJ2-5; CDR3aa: CASSSDGSPGETQYF; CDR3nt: TGTGCCAGCAGCTCTGACGGGTCCCCCGGAGAGACCCAGTACTTC
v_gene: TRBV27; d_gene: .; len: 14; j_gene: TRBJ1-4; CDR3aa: CASSFRTGNEKLFF; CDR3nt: TGTGCCAGCAGTTTCCGGACGGGGAATGAAAAACTGTTTTTT
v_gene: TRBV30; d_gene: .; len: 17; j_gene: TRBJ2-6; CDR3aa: CAWSGGRAPSGANVLTF; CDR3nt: TGTGCCTGGAGTGGGGGCAGGGCCCCCTCTGGGGCCAACGTCCTGACTTTC
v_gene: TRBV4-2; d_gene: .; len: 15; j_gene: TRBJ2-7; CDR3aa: CASSQEDREAYEQYF; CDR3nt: TGTGCCAGCAGCCAAGAAGACAGGGAGGCCTACGAGCAGTACTTC
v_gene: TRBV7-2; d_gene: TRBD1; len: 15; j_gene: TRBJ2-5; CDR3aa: CASSRDRGHQETQYF; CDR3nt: TGTGCCAGCAGCCGGGACAGGGGCCATCAAGAGACCCAGTACTTC
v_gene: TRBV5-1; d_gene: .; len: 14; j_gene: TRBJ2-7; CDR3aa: CASSFQQGPHEQYF; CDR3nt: TGCGCCAGCAGCTTCCAACAGGGACCCCACGAGCAGTACTTC
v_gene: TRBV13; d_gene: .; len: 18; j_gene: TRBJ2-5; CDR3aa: CASSPEGLRQATQETQYF; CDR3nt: TGTGCCAGCAGCCCCGAAGGCTTGAGACAGGCAACACAAGAGACCCAGTACTTC
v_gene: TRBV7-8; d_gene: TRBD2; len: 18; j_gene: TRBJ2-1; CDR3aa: CASSLVIRGGPTYNEQFF; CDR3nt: TGTGCCAGCAGCTTAGTGATTCGGGGGGGCCCAACCTACAATGAGCAGTTCTTC
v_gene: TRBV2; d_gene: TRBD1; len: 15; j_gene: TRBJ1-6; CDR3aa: CASSSLGQYNSPLHF; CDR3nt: TGTGCCAGCAGCTCCCTGGGACAGTATAATTCACCCCTCCACTTT
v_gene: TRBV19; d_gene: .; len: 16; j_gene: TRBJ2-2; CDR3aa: CASNGAGRANTGELFF; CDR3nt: TGTGCCAGTAATGGAGCGGGCAGGGCGAACACCGGGGAGCTGTTTTTT
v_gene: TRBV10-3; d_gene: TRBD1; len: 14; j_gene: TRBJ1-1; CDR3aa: CAISEDRGGTEAFF; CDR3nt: TGTGCCATCAGTGAGGACAGGGGTGGGACTGAAGCTTTCTTT
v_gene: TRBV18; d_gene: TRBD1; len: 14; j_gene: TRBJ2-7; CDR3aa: CASSPGTGAYEQYF; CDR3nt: TGTGCCAGCTCTCCTGGGACAGGAGCCTACGAGCAGTACTTC
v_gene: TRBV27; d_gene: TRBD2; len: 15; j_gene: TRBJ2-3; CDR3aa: CASSLILAGTDTQYF; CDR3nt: TGTGCCAGCAGTTTAATTCTAGCGGGTACAGATACGCAGTATTTT
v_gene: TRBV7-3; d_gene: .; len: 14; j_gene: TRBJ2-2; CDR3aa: CASSPGQNTGELFF; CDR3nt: TGTGCCAGCAGCCCCGGACAGAACACCGGGGAGCTGTTTTTT
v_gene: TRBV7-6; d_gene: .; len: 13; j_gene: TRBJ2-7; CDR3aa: CASSFLSGHEQYF; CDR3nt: TGTGCCAGCAGCTTTTTATCAGGCCACGAGCAGTACTTC
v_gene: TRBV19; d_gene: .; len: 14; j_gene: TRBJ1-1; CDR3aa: CASSIHRTGTEAFF; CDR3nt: TGTGCCAGTAGTATACACAGGACGGGCACTGAAGCTTTCTTT
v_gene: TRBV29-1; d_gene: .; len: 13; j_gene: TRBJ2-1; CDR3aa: CSTIADSYNEQFF; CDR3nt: TGCAGCACCATAGCTGACTCCTACAATGAGCAGTTCTTC
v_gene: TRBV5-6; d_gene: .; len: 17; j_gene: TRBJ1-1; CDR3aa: CASTIFTGVGRYTEAFF; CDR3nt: TGTGCCAGCACCATTTTCACGGGGGTAGGGCGGTACACTGAAGCTTTCTTT
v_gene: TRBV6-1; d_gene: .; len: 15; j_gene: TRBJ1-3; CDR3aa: CASSEIQGRGNTIYF; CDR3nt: TGTGCCAGCAGTGAGATTCAGGGGCGAGGAAACACCATATATTTT
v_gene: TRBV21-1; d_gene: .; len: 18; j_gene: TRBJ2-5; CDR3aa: CASSTRTGVWRVGKTQYF; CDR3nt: TGTGCCAGCAGCACCAGGACAGGGGTGTGGCGTGTTGGAAAGACCCAGTACTTC
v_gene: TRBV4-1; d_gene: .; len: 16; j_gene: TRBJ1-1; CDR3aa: CASSRAASVMNTEAFF; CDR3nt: TGCGCCAGCAGCCGGGCCGCCTCCGTGATGAACACTGAAGCTTTCTTT
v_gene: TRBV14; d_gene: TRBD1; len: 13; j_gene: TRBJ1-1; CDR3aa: CASSHRGNTEAFF; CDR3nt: TGTGCCAGCAGTCACAGGGGGAACACTGAAGCTTTCTTT
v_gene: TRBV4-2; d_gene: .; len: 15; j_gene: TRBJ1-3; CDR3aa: CASSQGGTMGNTIYF; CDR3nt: TGTGCCAGCAGCCAAGGTGGGACAATGGGAAACACCATATATTTT
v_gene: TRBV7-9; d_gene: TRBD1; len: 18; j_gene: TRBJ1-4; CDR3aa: CASSTGRDSGTTNEKLFF; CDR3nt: TGTGCCAGCAGCACCGGCCGGGACAGTGGCACAACTAATGAAAAACTGTTTTTT
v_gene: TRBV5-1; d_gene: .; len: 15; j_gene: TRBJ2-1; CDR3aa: CASSLGLPLGDEQFF; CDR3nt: TGCGCCAGCAGCTTAGGACTACCCTTGGGGGATGAGCAGTTCTTC